The rows below give T cell receptor beta chains drawn from one sample of a study of identical twins. MiXCR, run by TCRdb on the 5' RACE reads, gives a single entry per CDR3 protein. The table lists a few hundred thousand distinct CDR3 sequences, around an eighth of them singletons. This same sample was also part of a study on yellow fever vaccine responses in identical twins.

The sequenced material came from CD8+ T cells sorted from blood. The receptors were sampled from a woman aged 18-29 years in good health. The CDR3 runs from the conserved cysteine through the conserved F or W. D genes are given only for firm matches. Not all rows give a size; the values are once, few, many and, for expanded clones, a class.

v_call	j_call	clone_size	d_call	cdr3_nt	cdr3_aa
TRBV13	TRBJ2-1	-	TRBD1	TGTGCCAGCAGCATTGGACAGGGGGCGACTGAGCAGTTCTTC	CASSIGQGATEQFF
TRBV7-9	TRBJ2-7	many	-	TGTGCCAGCAGCGATCGGGGGCAGTCCTACGAGCAGTACTTC	CASSDRGQSYEQYF
TRBV12-3/TRBV12-4	TRBJ1-2	-	-	TGTGCCAGCACTCCCGAGGACGGATATGGCTACACCTTC	CASTPEDGYGYTF
TRBV20-1	TRBJ2-2	many	-	TGCAGTGTTAATTCAGCGGAAACCGGGGAGCTGTTTTTT	CSVNSAETGELFF
TRBV4-1	TRBJ1-6	many	-	TGCGCCAGCAGCCAGGCGGATAATTCACCCCTCCACTTT	CASSQADNSPLHF
TRBV10-3	TRBJ1-1	few	TRBD1	TGTGCCATCAGTCAGGGGGGCAGGCTTGAAGCTTTCTTT	CAISQGGRLEAFF
TRBV27	TRBJ1-6	-	TRBD1	TGTGCCAGCAGTTTACCAAGACAGGGACCGAATTCACCCCTCCACTTT	CASSLPRQGPNSPLHF
TRBV27	TRBJ1-2	few	-	TGTGCCAGCAGTTTAGCCCTCAACAGAGACTACACCTTC	CASSLALNRDYTF
TRBV28	TRBJ2-5	-	-	TGTGCCAGCTGTACCTCCGGCGTCCTCAACTTC	CASCTSGVLNF
TRBV27	TRBJ1-2	few	-	TGTGCCAGCAGTTTAACCGGGGGTCTTAACTATGGCTACACCTTC	CASSLTGGLNYGYTF
TRBV5-1	TRBJ2-1	-	-	TGCGCCAGCAGCTTAGACCTCCGGGGGGCCCTCAATGAGCAGTTCTTC	CASSLDLRGALNEQFF
TRBV28	TRBJ2-7	few	TRBD1	TGTGCCAGCAGTTTAGCACCGGGACAGGGCAACGAGCAGTACTTC	CASSLAPGQGNEQYF
TRBV27	TRBJ2-7	-	-	TGTGCCAGCAGTCCCAGGGGGGGCGAGCAGTACTTC	CASSPRGGEQYF
TRBV3-1	TRBJ2-3	many	TRBD2	TGTGCCAGCAGCCTGGGACTAGCGGGAGATACGCAGTATTTT	CASSLGLAGDTQYF
TRBV11-1	TRBJ2-1	-	-	TGTGCCAGCACCCCGGAAGGTTCCCCCTACAATGAGCAGTTCTTC	CASTPEGSPYNEQFF
TRBV6-4	TRBJ2-2	-	-	TGTGCCAGCAGTTCTGGGACTACCGGGGAGCTGTTTTTT	CASSSGTTGELFF
TRBV5-1	TRBJ2-7	few	TRBD2	TGCGCCAGTAGTCGATTGAGCGGGAGAGGCTACGAGCAGTACTTC	CASSRLSGRGYEQYF
TRBV7-9	TRBJ2-1	-	-	TGTGCCAGCAGCTTAGTCTTCAGGGGACCCGAGCAGTTCTTC	CASSLVFRGPEQFF
TRBV6-1	TRBJ2-7	-	TRBD1	TGTGCCAGCAGTGAATGGTACCGGGACAGCACCTACGAGCAGTACTTC	CASSEWYRDSTYEQYF
TRBV12-3/TRBV12-4	TRBJ2-3	few	-	TGTGCCAGCATGACTAGTCCCACTGATACGCAGTATTTT	CASMTSPTDTQYF
TRBV29-1	TRBJ2-1	many	-	TGCAGCGTTGAAGAAAGAGGGGCAGGGTACAATGAGCAGTTCTTC	CSVEERGAGYNEQFF
TRBV7-3	TRBJ2-5	-	-	TGTGCCAGCAGCTTATTGGCGGGAATGGGAGAGACCCAGTACTTC	CASSLLAGMGETQYF
TRBV28	TRBJ1-1	few	-	TGTGCCAGCAGTTTAGACGGATGGGACAATGAAGCTTTCTTT	CASSLDGWDNEAFF
TRBV20-1	TRBJ2-3	few	-	TGCAGTGCCGACAGGACTAGCACAGATACGCAGTATTTT	CSADRTSTDTQYF
TRBV2	TRBJ1-2	-	-	TGTGCCAGCCTTGAGCGAGGCTACACCTTC	CASLERGYTF
TRBV15	TRBJ2-3	many	-	TGTGCCACCAGCAGAGATCATTGGGAGACTAGCACAGATACGCAGTATTTT	CATSRDHWETSTDTQYF
TRBV12-3/TRBV12-4	TRBJ2-1	-	TRBD2	TGTGCCAGCAGTTTTTCAGCTAGCGGCCGTGGGTTCTTC	CASSFSASGRGFF
TRBV4-1	TRBJ2-5	many	-	TGCGCCAGCAGCCAAGATCGGCAGACCCAGTACTTC	CASSQDRQTQYF
TRBV13	TRBJ2-2	-	TRBD1	TGTGCCAGCAGCTTCACCGGGACAGGGACCGGGGAGCTGTTTTTT	CASSFTGTGTGELFF
TRBV20-1	TRBJ1-2	few	TRBD1	TGCAGTGCTAAAACAGGGGGACAAGGCTACACCTTC	CSAKTGGQGYTF
TRBV28	TRBJ2-1	few	TRBD2	TGTGCCAGCAGTCCCGGGGACTATTCCTTCGGGAATGAGCAGTTCTTC	CASSPGDYSFGNEQFF
TRBV6-5	TRBJ1-1	few	-	TGTGCCAGCAGTTACGGGGATTCCACTGAAGCTTTCTTT	CASSYGDSTEAFF
TRBV28	TRBJ2-2	few	TRBD1	TGTGCCAGCAGTCCCTCGGGACAGGCGAACACCGGGGAGCTGTTTTTT	CASSPSGQANTGELFF
TRBV3-1	TRBJ1-2	few	-	TGTGCCAGCAGCCAAGCCGTCGAGGTGGGCTATGGCTACACCTTC	CASSQAVEVGYGYTF
TRBV5-5	TRBJ2-1	many	-	TGTGCCAGCAGCTTGAGGCCAGTTTTTAGCTCCTACAATGAGCAGTTCTTC	CASSLRPVFSSYNEQFF
TRBV29-1	TRBJ2-3	-	-	TGCAGCGTTGAAGATCGGTGGCAGGGGTCCGCAGATACGCAGTATTTT	CSVEDRWQGSADTQYF
TRBV7-9	TRBJ2-1	-	-	TGTGCCAGCAGCTTAGACATAAGCAATGAGCAGTTCTTC	CASSLDISNEQFF
TRBV7-9	TRBJ2-7	few	TRBD2	TGTGCCAGCATTTCAGATAGCGGGAGCCCCTACGAGCAGTACTTC	CASISDSGSPYEQYF
TRBV7-9	TRBJ2-1	few	TRBD2	TGTGCCAGCAGCTCTGAGCGGGGCACATACAATGAGCAGTTCTTC	CASSSERGTYNEQFF
TRBV6-1	TRBJ2-3	-	TRBD1	TGTGCCAGCAGCCGCCGGGACAGTTACACAGATACGCAGTATTTT	CASSRRDSYTDTQYF
TRBV12-5	TRBJ2-7	-	-	TGTGCTAGTGGTTTGGGACGGGGACCCTACGAGCAGTACTTC	CASGLGRGPYEQYF
TRBV5-6	TRBJ1-1	few	-	TGTGCCAGCAGCGAGACAGATACTGAAGCTTTCTTT	CASSETDTEAFF